This T cell receptor beta chain comes out of a study of T-cell reconstitution after alpha-beta-depleted transplantation in children. The study, taken as a whole, reports: Most T-cell counts and diversity one year after the transplant came from T cells that were newly produced. The study reportedly traced alpha-beta T cells about two months after transplant to several hundred expanded graft clones.

Concerning this clonotype: Its antigen is not known.

The V gene end was trimmed by 1 base and the J gene end by 1 base; junction bases not matched to a gene: 6. This CDR3 region has 16 residues. CDR1 is LGHDT, CDR2 YNNKEL, per germline (reference sequence). The TCRbeta library incorporated unique molecular identifiers. TCRdb redid the calling of the PCR reads with MiXCR, one entry per CDR3 protein. In the table there are 300,000 to 400,000 distinct CDR3 sequences, about a quarter of which are singletons. The J gene is TRBJ2-5, the V gene TRBV3-1; 7 bases fit TRBD2. The TCR comes from a male patient younger than 18 who had a stem cell transplant for acute lymphoblastic leukemia, so the T cells may come from the graft donor. The sample was PBMCs, mostly from graft donor cells, taken 180 days after TCRalphabeta/CD19-depleted stem cell transplant. CDR3 protein: CASSQAVRGVQETQYF. In nucleotides, the CDR3 is TGTGCCAGCAGCCAAGCGGTTCGGGGGGTCCAAGAGACCCAGTACTTC.